Presented here are 24 T cell receptor beta chains from one specimen sequenced in a study of T cells in localized non-small cell lung cancer. Data came from immunoSEQ multiplex PCR; TCRdb stores just in-frame clones and leaves some out. The table shows about 2,400 clones, with around 21% occurring only once. The sample here was lung tumor tissue, taken before any cancer treatment. The receptors were sampled from a man aged 35 to 70 with stage I lung adenocarcinoma.

This clone showed up just a few times. This sequence joins TRBV18 and TRBJ2-5; D gene ambiguous. V lost 3 bases, J lost 2 bases, and 7 bases lay in between. Per germline, CDR1 KGHSH and CDR2 LQKENI. The CDR3 has 13 amino acids. The CDR3 reads CASSPGMQETQYF. CDR3 DNA sequence: TGTGCCAGCTCACCTGGCATGCAAGAGACCCAGTACTTC.

In this sample, this clone is large. This chain connects TRBV6-8 to TRBJ1-1, with D maybe TRBD1 (6 bases). Germline loops: CDR1 MNHGY, CDR2 SAAAGT. The CDR3 has 15 amino acids. V lost 0 bases and J 8 bases, leaving 16 bases between the germline ends. This CDR3 is CASSYSRPGTTEAFF. The CDR3 bases are TGTGCCAGCAGTTACTCCCGGCCCGGGACAACAGAAGCTTTCTTT.

This clone occurred a few times. The chain employs TRBV11-3 and TRBJ1-4; D is ambiguous. V was shortened by 7 bases and J by 0 bases, with 9 bases between the two germline ends. CDR3 length: 14 residues. Germline-derived CDR1 and CDR2 are SGHNT and YENEEA. CDR3 bases: TGTGCCAGCATCACGGACGCAACTAATGAAAAACTGTTTTTT. The encoded protein is CASITDATNEKLFF.

This clone turned up a few times. The chain links TRBV18 to TRBJ2-7, with TRBD1 identical over 10 bases. Unmatched junction bases numbered 4, after V lost 6 bases and J lost 5 bases. Germline-derived CDR1 and CDR2 are KGHSH and LQKENI. This CDR3 is built from 13 residues. DNA of the CDR3: TGTGCCAGCTCTCCCGGACAGGGGGACGAGCAGTACTTC. It encodes CASSPGQGDEQYF.

The chain uses TRBV11-3 and TRBJ2-2, with D tentatively TRBD1 (5 bases). V lost 5 bases to trimming and J lost 1 base, with 8 bases between them. The CDR3 extends over 14 amino acids. Germline V gives CDR1 SGHNT, CDR2 YENEEA. The CDR3 DNA follows: TGTGCCAGCAGCATACAGGTGAACACCGGGGAGCTGTTTTTT. Amino acid sequence: CASSIQVNTGELFF.

V gene TRBV30 combines with J gene TRBJ2-7, with D possibly matching TRBD2 (5 bases). CDR1 and CDR2 from the germline V gene are GTSNPN and SVGIG (reference sequence). V was shortened by 5 bases and J by 1 base, with 15 bases between the two germline ends. This CDR3 has 14 residues. The CDR3 bases are TGTGCCTGGGGCCCCGGGATAGTTTCCTACGAGCAGTACTTC. This gives the protein CAWGPGIVSYEQYF.

This clone is medium-sized (0.01 to 0.1%). The CDR3 DNA reads as TGTGCCAGCAGCCAAGTACTCGGGGTAGGGACCGGGGAGCTGTTTTTT. It is translated as CASSQVLGVGTGELFF. The chain carries TRBV11-3 and TRBJ2-2; D might be TRBD2 (5 bases). Trimming shortened V by 5 bases and J by 5 bases, and 18 bases separated the two germline ends. There are 16 residues in the CDR3. The germline gives CDR1 SGHNT, CDR2 YENEEA.

This rearrangement joins TRBV25-1 to TRBJ1-6; tentative D call: TRBD1 (5 bases). Germline V gives CDR1 MGHDK, CDR2 SYGVNS. V lost 4 bases to trimming and J lost 2 bases, with 9 bases between them. The CDR3 sequence is 15 residues long. CDR3 loop: CASSVAGTYNSPLHF. CDR3 nucleotide sequence: TGTGCCAGCAGTGTCGCAGGGACCTATAATTCACCCCTCCACTTT.

The chain links TRBV11-3 to TRBJ2-5, with D perhaps being TRBD1 or TRBD2 (5 bases each). V lost 2 bases to trimming and J lost 5 bases, with 12 bases between them. Per germline, CDR1 SGHNT and CDR2 YENEEA. The CDR3 runs 14 residues. CDR3 in amino acids: CASSLRGVSETQYF. For the CDR3, the DNA is TGTGCCAGCAGCTTACGGGGCGTGTCTGAGACCCAGTACTTC.

This clone was seen only once. The genes are TRBV15 and TRBJ2-2; 7 bases are shared with TRBD1. The trim removed 3 bases at V and 4 bases at J, leaving 8 bases unmatched. Germline assignment: CDR1 LNHNV and CDR2 YYDKDF (reference sequence). This CDR3 is 16 amino acids long. This CDR3 is CATSRLDRVSTGELFF. As DNA, the CDR3 is TGTGCCACCAGCAGGTTAGACAGGGTGTCCACCGGGGAGCTGTTTTTT.

This clone is labeled medium-sized (0.01 to 0.1%). One end of the junction is discordant with germline, which a read error may explain. V gene TRBV6-8 combines with J gene TRBJ1-6; D call uncertain. This CDR3 region has 13 residues. CDR1 is MNHGY, CDR2 SAAAGT, per germline. The CDR3 sequence is CASSDSPLTPLHF. The CDR3 DNA reads TGTGCCAGCAGTGACTCCCCATTGACACCCCTCCACTTT.

In this sample, this clone turned up a few times. The V gene is TRBV9, the J gene TRBJ2-2; tentatively, D is TRBD1 (5 bases). Germline CDR1 and CDR2: SGDLS and YYNGEE. The CDR3 extends over 12 amino acids. The germline V and J ends were trimmed by 8 bases and 3 bases, with 8 bases remaining between them. CDR3 nucleotide sequence: TGTGCCAGTTGCAGGGACACCGGGGAGCTGTTTTTT. This gives the protein CASCRDTGELFF.

This clone was seen a few times. This chain uses TRBV6-8 with TRBJ1-2; no clear D. The CDR3 has 13 residues. V was pared by 2 bases and J by 0 bases, with 4 bases between. Germline loops: CDR1 MNHGY, CDR2 SAAAGT. CDR3: CASSYDPNYGYTF. The CDR3 coding sequence is TGTGCCAGCAGTTACGACCCTAACTATGGCTACACCTTC.

The V call is TRBV1, the J call TRBJ2-7; the D call of TRBD1 is as the table states it, not checked on the DNA. TRBV1 corresponds to a pseudogene. The CDR3 runs to 15 residues. The CDR3: CASSRGDRTSYEQYF. CDR3 DNA: TGCGCCAGCAGCCGGGGGGACAGAACGAGCTACGAGCAGTACTTC.

This chain uses TRBV19 with TRBJ2-5; no clear D. The V gene's germline CDR1 is LNHDA and CDR2 SQIVND (reference sequence). The CDR3 has 13 amino acids. V was shortened by 4 bases and J by 2 bases, with 8 bases between the two germline ends. The DNA of the CDR3 is TGTGCCAGTAGTAAGTCTCATCAAGAGACCCAGTACTTC. As protein: CASSKSHQETQYF.

This rearrangement joins TRBV5-1 to TRBJ2-5; unclear D gene. V was trimmed by 0 bases and J by 3 bases, leaving 9 bases between them. The CDR3 is made up of 14 amino acids. The germline gives CDR1 SGHRS, CDR2 YFSETQ. The CDR3 loop is CASSLVLPEETQYF. The CDR3 DNA reads as TGCGCCAGCAGCTTGGTCCTCCCTGAAGAGACCCAGTACTTC.

V usage is TRBV6-8 and J usage is TRBJ2-7; TRBD1 might be the D (7 bases). Trimming pared 0 bases from V and 4 bases from J, leaving 13 bases between. CDR1 MNHGY and CDR2 SAAAGT come from the germline V gene. The CDR3 is 15 residues long. The CDR3 sequence is CASSYSAGGSYEQYF. The CDR3 bases are TGTGCCAGCAGTTACTCGGCAGGGGGGAGTTACGAGCAGTACTTC.

In its sample, this clone ranks as medium-sized. The chain combines TRBV11-3 with TRBJ2-7, with a possible D match to TRBD1 (7 bases). Germline V lookup: CDR1 SGHNT, CDR2 YENEEA. CDR3 length: 17 amino acids. The V end lost 5 bases, the J end lost 0 bases, and 20 bases lay between the germline ends. As DNA, the CDR3 is TGTGCCAGCAGCACAAACAGGGGCGAGCGGGCCTCCTACGAGCAGTACTTC. Translated: CASSTNRGERASYEQYF.

The chain recombines TRBV18 with TRBJ2-3, with 8 bases that match TRBD2. V shed 1 base, J shed 2 bases, and the junction held 11 bases outside the gene matches. Germline values: CDR1 KGHSH, CDR2 LQKENI. This CDR3 contains 18 residues. The DNA of the CDR3 is TGTGCCAGCTCACCACAAATCTCCCTAGCGGGTTTCACAGATACGCAGTATTTT. This codes for CASSPQISLAGFTDTQYF.

This clone has more than one count but fewer than ten. V and J are TRBV11-3 and TRBJ2-2; possibly TRBD1 for D (6 bases). CDR1 and CDR2 from the germline V gene are SGHNT and YENEEA. The CDR3 consists of 15 residues. With 3 bases removed from V and 4 bases from J, the gap between germline ends came to 12 bases. The CDR3 is CASSFRGPGTGELFF. CDR3 nucleotides: TGTGCCAGCAGCTTCAGGGGCCCTGGCACCGGGGAGCTGTTTTTT.

The rearrangement joins TRBV11-3 to TRBJ2-1; 7 bases fit TRBD1. The CDR3 length is 15 residues. V lost 3 bases to trimming and J lost 4 bases; unmatched junction nucleotides: 6. Germline-derived CDR1 and CDR2 are SGHNT and YENEEA. The CDR3 here is CASSLDGQAYNEQFF. The CDR3 bases are TGTGCCAGCAGCTTGGATGGACAGGCATACAATGAGCAGTTCTTC.

This clone was detected only a few times. This chain connects TRBV25-1 to TRBJ1-2, with D uncertain. This CDR3 region has 12 residues. Germline V gene data show CDR1 as MGHDK and CDR2 as SYGVNS. The V end was cut by 1 base, the J end by 8 bases, with 8 bases between. DNA for the CDR3: TGTGCCAGCAGTGAATTCTCCCGCGGCTACACCTTC. The encoded protein is CASSEFSRGYTF.

The rearrangement uses TRBV7-1 and TRBJ2-1; the D gene is possibly TRBD1 (6 bases). TRBV7-1 is labeled an ORF, and its function is uncertain. The CDR3 sequence is 13 residues long. Trimming stripped 6 bases from V and 7 bases from J, with 13 bases between. DNA for the CDR3: TGTGCCAGCAGGTTCACAGGGATGAATGAGCAGTTCTTC. It encodes CASRFTGMNEQFF.

V gene TRBV11-3 combines with J gene TRBJ1-1, with 7 bases aligning to TRBD1. J gave up 0 bases and V 2 bases, and 0 bases lay outside the gene matches. The germline gives CDR1 SGHNT, CDR2 YENEEA. This CDR3 spans 14 amino acids. The CDR3 region has the DNA TGTGCCAGCAGCTTAACAGGGGTGAACACTGAAGCTTTCTTT. It specifies CASSLTGVNTEAFF.